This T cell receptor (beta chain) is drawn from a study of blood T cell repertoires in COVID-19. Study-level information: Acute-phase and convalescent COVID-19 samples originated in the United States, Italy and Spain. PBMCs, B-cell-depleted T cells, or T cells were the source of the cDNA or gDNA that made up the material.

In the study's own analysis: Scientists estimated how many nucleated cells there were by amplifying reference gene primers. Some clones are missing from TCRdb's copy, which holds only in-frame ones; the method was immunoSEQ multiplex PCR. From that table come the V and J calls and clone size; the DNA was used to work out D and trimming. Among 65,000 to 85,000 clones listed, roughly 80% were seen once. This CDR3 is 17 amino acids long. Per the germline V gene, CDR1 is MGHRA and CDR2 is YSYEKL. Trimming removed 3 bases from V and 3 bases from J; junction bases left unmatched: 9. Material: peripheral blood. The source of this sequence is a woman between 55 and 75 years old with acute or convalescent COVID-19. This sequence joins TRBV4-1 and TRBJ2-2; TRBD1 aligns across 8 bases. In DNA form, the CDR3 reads TGCGCCAGCAGCCAGAGGCACGGGACAGGTGACACCGGGGAGCTGTTTTTT. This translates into CASSQRHGTGDTGELFF.